The 29 T cell receptor beta chains below all came from one sample that was sequenced in a study of Ad26.COV2.S vaccination and SARS-CoV-2 variants (dated by TCRdb to the early 2020s). The method behind the library was the immunoSEQ multiplex PCR assay. The table was pulled from immuneACCESS by TCRdb, which kept in-frame rearrangements only. Such tables lose some clones; where checked, under half of the loss comes from unresolved V genes, and the rest has no known cause. Counted in this sample were about 460,000 clones; 89% of them appeared once. Jointly, the top ten make up about 1.5% of the sample. Taken with the paper, the label for treatment or condition translates to: some 20 received Ad26.COV2.S at low or high dose, single or two shots; 5 received placebo; per-sample allocation not given. Repertoires of vaccine and placebo recipients were sequenced from samples taken on day 63 after the first injection.

The sequenced sample was peripheral blood, obtained in a trial of Ad26.COV2.S vaccine versus placebo. The source of these receptors is a person aged 18-65 years who received the Ad26.COV2.S COVID-19 vaccine or a placebo.

The rearrangement links TRBV5-1 to TRBJ2-7; D unclear. Deletions cut 7 bases from V and 2 bases from J, with 10 bases between. Per the germline V gene, CDR1 is SGHRS and CDR2 is YFSETQ. This CDR3 is built from 12 residues. The CDR3 sequence: CASRTETYEQYF. Written as DNA, the CDR3 is TGCGCCAGCCGGACGGAGACCTACGAGCAGTACTTC.

The chain uses TRBV6-5 and TRBJ1-4; maybe TRBD1 (6 bases). Germline V gene sequence: CDR1 MNHEY, CDR2 SVGAGI. V lost 3 bases, J lost 7 bases, and 12 bases lay in between. CDR3 size: 14 residues. CDR3 residues: CASSYNGGGEKLFF. The CDR3 region has the DNA TGTGCCAGCAGTTATAACGGGGGCGGTGAAAAACTGTTTTTT.

The V gene is TRBV12-5, the J gene TRBJ2-3; D unclear. CDR3 length equals 12 residues. Germline CDR1 and CDR2: LGHNT and FRNRAP. Trimming took off 2 bases at V and 9 bases at J, with 9 bases between the two ends. The CDR3 protein is CASGLSFGTQYF. CDR3 DNA sequence: TGTGCTAGTGGTTTGAGTTTCGGCACGCAGTATTTT.

This chain joins TRBV5-6 and TRBJ1-1, with D uncertain. V gave up 4 bases and J gave up 7 bases, with 14 bases separating them. The CDR3 sequence is 13 residues long. Germline assignment: CDR1 SGHDT and CDR2 YYEEEE. CDR3 sequence (DNA): TGTGCCAGCAGCCGCGAGGCCAGGCGTGAAGCTTTCTTT. It translates to CASSREARREAFF.

The chain recombines TRBV5-6 with TRBJ1-2; D is unclear. Trimming shortened V by 0 bases and J by 6 bases, and 18 bases separated the two germline ends. The CDR3 spans 16 residues. Germline values: CDR1 SGHDT, CDR2 YYEEEE. This CDR3 is CASSLAWASNGNGYTF. CDR3 sequence (DNA): TGTGCCAGCAGCTTGGCCTGGGCCTCGAACGGGAATGGCTACACCTTC.

The chain links TRBV7-9 to TRBJ2-5, with D unclear. The V gene's germline CDR1 is SEHNR and CDR2 FQNEAQ (reference sequence). V was cut by 1 base and J by 5 bases, with 8 bases left in between. This CDR3 region has 13 residues. In nucleotides, the CDR3 is TGTGCCAGCAGCTTAGTGGTTTTGGAGACCCAGTACTTC. Its translation is CASSLVVLETQYF.

This clone has a single count. The V gene is TRBV4-3, the J gene TRBJ2-1, with D possibly TRBD2 on 5 matching bases. V lost 0 bases and J lost 7, with 19 bases in between. This CDR3 is 17 amino acids long. The germline CDR1 and CDR2 sequences are LGHNA and YSLEER. DNA of the CDR3: TGCGCCAGCAGCCAAGATCTGGCAAGGGCGGGCCTAAATGAGCAGTTCTTC. Protein sequence: CASSQDLARAGLNEQFF.

The V and J genes are TRBV25-1 and TRBJ1-1, with D perhaps TRBD1 (6 bases). This CDR3 comprises 13 residues. Trimming removed 5 bases at V and 4 bases at J, with 11 bases between. Per germline, CDR1 MGHDK and CDR2 SYGVNS. CDR3 protein: CASSYTGLTEAFF. The DNA of the CDR3 is TGTGCCAGCAGTTATACAGGGCTCACTGAAGCTTTCTTT.

The CDR3 bases are TGTGCAGCGACGCGGGGCCTGCAGTCACCCCTCCACTTT. As protein: CAATRGLQSPLHF. The V and J genes are TRBV6-5 and TRBJ1-6; possible D gene TRBD1, 5 bases. Germline-derived CDR1 and CDR2 are MNHEY and SVGAGI. CDR3 length: 13 amino acids.

The chain uses TRBV1 and TRBJ1-2; the DNA was not compared with TRBD1, the D call given in the table. TRBV1 is annotated as a pseudogene. This CDR3 spans 13 amino acids. This CDR3 reads CTSSHPDSYGYTF. In DNA form, the CDR3 reads TGCACCAGCAGCCATCCCGACAGTTATGGCTACACCTTC.

The CDR3 nucleotides are TGTGCCAGCAGTTATTACACCGGGGAGCTGTTTTTT. It specifies CASSYYTGELFF. The chain links TRBV6-5 to TRBJ2-2; D gene uncertain. Germline lookup yields CDR1 MNHEY and CDR2 SVGAGI. V was clipped by 3 bases and J by 3 bases, with 2 bases between them. The CDR3 consists of 12 residues.

The chain uses TRBV6-5 and TRBJ1-1; TRBD1 might be the D (6 bases). V was shortened by 6 bases and J by 0 bases, with 11 bases between the two germline ends. Germline CDR1 MNHEY, CDR2 SVGAGI. CDR3 length equals 14 residues. CDR3 in amino acids: CASRNTGMNTEAFF. The CDR3 bases are TGTGCCAGCAGGAACACAGGGATGAACACTGAAGCTTTCTTT.

V gene TRBV9 combines with J gene TRBJ2-1, with 8 bases that match TRBD2. This CDR3 has 16 amino acids. V lost 0 bases to trimming and J lost 8 bases; unmatched junction nucleotides: 10. Germline assignment: CDR1 SGDLS and CDR2 YYNGEE. The CDR3 protein is CASSVDGSGVRYEQFF. The CDR3 DNA follows: TGTGCCAGCAGCGTAGATGGTAGCGGGGTAAGGTATGAGCAGTTCTTC.

The CDR3 DNA follows: TGTGCCAGCAGTTTAAGCGGCGGGAGGGTCTACGAGCAGTACTTC. Its protein is CASSLSGGRVYEQYF. The V gene is TRBV28, the J gene TRBJ2-7; TRBD2 matches 9 bases. This CDR3 contains 15 residues. The V gene's germline CDR1 is MDHEN and CDR2 SYDVKM. Unmatched junction bases numbered 5, after V lost 2 bases and J lost 3 bases.

J is TRBJ2-1 and V is TRBV1; TRBD2 was called by the table and not checked on the DNA. TRBV1 is a documented pseudogene. The CDR3 has 15 residues. CDR3 residues: CTSSHQTSPNNEQFF. The CDR3, as DNA: TGCACCAGCAGCCACCAGACTAGCCCTAACAATGAGCAGTTCTTC.

The chain couples TRBV7-2 to TRBJ1-4; TRBD1 matches at 8 bases. CDR3 length equals 13 residues. With V trimmed by 6 bases and J by 8 bases, 5 bases remained unmatched. Per the germline V gene, CDR1 is SGHTA and CDR2 is FQGNSA. The DNA for the CDR3 is TGTGCCAGCAGGGACAGGGTAGGCGAAAAACTGTTTTTT. Its protein product is CASRDRVGEKLFF.

The CDR3 DNA reads TGTGCCAGCAGCTTACCGGGACGCCTGTACAATGAGCAGTTCTTC. Protein: CASSLPGRLYNEQFF. This chain connects TRBV5-4 to TRBJ2-1; D tentatively reads TRBD1 or TRBD2 (5 bases each). The CDR3 contains 15 residues. V was pared by 2 bases and J by 4 bases, with 13 bases between. Germline V CDR1 and CDR2: SGHNT, YYREEE (reference sequence).

The V gene is TRBV5-1, the J gene TRBJ2-3; 7 bases fit TRBD1. This CDR3 is 14 amino acids long. Losses at the gene ends were 0 bases for V and 5 bases for J; bases not matched to a gene: 3. Per germline, CDR1 SGHRS and CDR2 YFSETQ. CDR3 nucleotides: TGCGCCAGCAGCTTGGGGGACAGTAAAGATACGCAGTATTTT. Its translation: CASSLGDSKDTQYF.

The CDR3 sequence: CASSLETAPYGYTF. The CDR3 DNA is TGTGCCAGCAGCTTAGAGACAGCTCCCTATGGCTACACCTTC. This rearrangement joins TRBV7-2 to TRBJ1-2, with a weak D call TRBD1 (5 bases). V gave up 1 base and J gave up 4 bases, with 10 bases separating them. This CDR3 region has 14 residues. Germline loops: CDR1 SGHTA, CDR2 FQGNSA.

This clone was counted between two and nine times. The chain recombines TRBV4-1 with TRBJ2-1; 8 bases fit TRBD2. Per the germline V gene, CDR1 is MGHRA and CDR2 is YSYEKL. Trimming cost V 0 bases and J 12 bases; bases outside gene matches: 10. CDR3 length equals 15 residues. CDR3 loop: CASSQDRGTSPGQFF. CDR3 in DNA: TGCGCCAGCAGCCAAGATAGGGGGACTAGTCCCGGGCAGTTCTTC.

This clone came up once. Other DNA sequences in this sample translate to the same CDR3. The chain employs TRBV12-3 or TRBV12-4 and TRBJ2-5; D gene unclear. The CDR3 spans 13 residues. Between the trimmed V and J ends, which lost 1 base and 4 bases, there was a span of 7 bases. The CDR3 bases are TGTGCCAGCAGTTTAGTTCTGGGAGAGACCCAGTACTTC. This sequence encodes CASSLVLGETQYF.

CDR3 protein: CASSLKIPTNIQYF. The CDR3 region has the DNA TGTGCCAGCAGCTTAAAGATTCCGACAAACATTCAGTACTTC. The gene calls are TRBV7-2 and TRBJ2-4; unclear D gene. Germline assignment: CDR1 SGHTA and CDR2 FQGNSA. The length of the CDR3 is 14 residues. V was shortened by 2 bases and J by 6 bases, with 11 bases between the two germline ends. Full variable domain (missing parts from reference TRBV7-2 and TRBJ2-4): GAGVSQSPSNKVTEKGKDVELRCDPISGHTALYWYRQSLGQGLEFLIYFQGNSAPDKSGLPSDRFSAERTGGSVSTLTIQRTQQEDSAVYLCASSLKIPTNIQYFGAGTRLSVL.

V gene TRBV7-3 combines with J gene TRBJ2-1; 9 nucleotides match TRBD2. Per the germline V gene, CDR1 is SGHTA and CDR2 is FQGTGA. This CDR3 spans 15 amino acids. V gave up 0 bases and J gave up 7 bases; unmatched junction bases: 4. DNA of the CDR3: TGTGCCAGCAGCTTAACTAGCGGGAGTTGGAATGAGCAGTTCTTC. Its translation is CASSLTSGSWNEQFF. The variable domain in full, completed from reference TRBV7-3 and TRBJ2-1, reads GAGVSQTPSNKVTEKGKYVELRCDPISGHTALYWYRQSLGQGPEFLIYFQGTGAADDSGLPNDRFFAVRPEGSVSTLKIQRTERGDSAVYLCASSLTSGSWNEQFFGPGTRLTVL.

The rearrangement links TRBV30 to TRBJ2-3, with unresolved D. Germline CDR1 is GTSNPN and CDR2 is SVGIG (reference sequence). The ends were cut back, 2 bases at V and 6 bases at J, with 15 bases in the middle. The length of the CDR3 is 14 residues. CDR3 DNA sequence: TGTGCCTGGAGTTTAGGCCCAATCGAGGATACGCAGTATTTT. It yields the protein CAWSLGPIEDTQYF.

This chain uses TRBV27 with TRBJ2-2; perhaps TRBD2 as D (5 bases). Trimming cost V 2 bases and J 5 bases, with 12 bases left between them. This CDR3 region has 15 residues. Germline V gene data show CDR1 as MNHEY and CDR2 as SMNVEV (reference sequence). The CDR3 here is CASSLLSLGTGELFF. The CDR3 region has the DNA TGTGCCAGCAGTTTACTCTCACTAGGGACCGGGGAGCTGTTTTTT.

The chain employs TRBV2 and TRBJ1-2, with D perhaps matching TRBD1 (6 bases). With 6 bases removed from V and 4 bases from J, the gap between germline ends came to 12 bases. The CDR3 spans 13 residues. Germline V gene lookup returns CDR1 SNHLY and CDR2 FYNNEI. CDR3 region: CASRGDTGYGYTF. As DNA, the CDR3 is TGTGCCAGCAGGGGGGACACCGGCTATGGCTACACCTTC. The full variable domain, in which reference TRBV2 and TRBJ1-2 provide the parts outside the CDR3, is EPEVTQTPSHQVTQMGQEVILRCVPISNHLYFYWYRQILGQKVEFLVSFYNNEISEKSEIFDDQFSVERPDGSNFTLKIRSTKLEDSAMYFCASRGDTGYGYTFGSGTRLTVV.

The chain has TRBV6-6 and TRBJ2-3, with D tentatively TRBD1 (5 bases). Germline CDR1 is MNHNY and CDR2 is SVGAGI (reference sequence). CDR3 size: 13 residues. The V and J ends lost 2 bases and 5 bases respectively, with 8 bases between them. In nucleotides, the CDR3 is TGTGCCAGCAGTTACCGGACAAAAGATACGCAGTATTTT. As protein: CASSYRTKDTQYF.

This rearrangement joins TRBV6-5 to TRBJ1-1, with TRBD1 matching over 11 bases. From germline, CDR1 is MNHEY and CDR2 SVGAGI. The CDR3 totals 14 residues. The V and J ends lost 6 bases and 5 bases, in that order; junction bases with no gene match: 5. The DNA for the CDR3 is TGTGCCAGCAGACCCGGGACAGGGGGTACTGAAGCTTTCTTT. Its translation: CASRPGTGGTEAFF.

About this clone: This specimen includes other DNA sequences encoding the same CDR3. The chain employs TRBV6-5 and TRBJ1-1; TRBD1 might be the D (6 bases). The CDR3 is 13 residues long. V was shortened by 0 bases and J by 5 bases, with 7 bases between the two germline ends. Looked up from germline, CDR1 is MNHEY and CDR2 is SVGAGI. CDR3 sequence (DNA): TGTGCCAGCAGTTACTCCAGGGGTACTGAAGCTTTCTTT. Translation: CASSYSRGTEAFF.